This entry concerns a single TCR beta chain. This CDR3 comprises 16 residues. The germline CDR1 and CDR2 sequences are SGHRS and YFSETQ. The V gene lost 0 bases and the J gene lost 6 bases, with 18 bases spanning the gap. Assay used: immunoSEQ multiplex PCR; TCRdb lists only in-frame clones, some missing. The repertoire holds 80,000 to 85,000 clones, with approximately 91% as singletons. The data are from a study of control samples from healthy donors and cancer patients. The J gene is TRBJ1-2, the V gene TRBV5-1, with D possibly matching TRBD1 (5 bases). The specimen sequenced was blood. This clonotype originated in a woman in her fifties or sixties in good health. CDR3 coding DNA: TGCGCCAGCAGCTTGGTGGCGACAGTCCTACTAGATGGCTACACCTTC. This codes for CASSLVATVLLDGYTF.